This passage covers 9 T cell receptor beta chains from one sample sequenced in a study of shared clonotypes between healthy human individuals. Using immunoSEQ multiplex PCR, the repertoire was profiled, and TCRdb retains in-frame clones only, with some absent. This table holds over 850,000 clones, about 84% found once. The sequenced material came from memory CD4+ T cells from PBMCs. The subset: CD45RA-negative fraction. These receptor sequences come from a man aged 18 to 35 in good health. Some clones in this sample may be carry-over from other donors' samples.

This clone was seen at least ten times. The genes are TRBV28 and TRBJ2-3; TRBD1 agrees at 9 bases. The CDR3 loop spans 16 amino acids. The germline V gene encodes CDR1 MDHEN and CDR2 SYDVKM. Trimming removed 4 bases from V and 2 bases from J; junction bases left unmatched: 7. The CDR3 DNA follows: TGTGCCAGCAGTTGGGGGGGACAGGGCTTCACAGATACGCAGTATTTT. It encodes CASSWGGQGFTDTQYF.

V and J are TRBV15 and TRBJ2-6, with D unresolved. V was shortened by 5 bases and J by 9 bases, with 5 bases between the two germline ends. The CDR3 has 11 residues. Germline-derived CDR1 and CDR2 are LNHNV and YYDKDF (reference sequence). The CDR3 nucleotides read TGTGCCACCAGCTCTTTCAACGTCCTGACTTTC. This gives the protein CATSSFNVLTF. Full variable domain (outside the CDR3, taken from reference TRBV15 and TRBJ2-6): DAMVIQNPRYQVTQFGKPVTLSCSQTLNHNVMYWYQQKSSQAPKLLFHYYDKDFNNEADTPDNFQSRRPNTSFCFLDIRSPGLGDTAMYLCATSSFNVLTFGAGSRLTVL.

This chain links TRBV28 with TRBJ1-2, with D possibly matching TRBD1 (5 bases). The CDR3 has 12 amino acids. The germline CDR1 and CDR2 sequences are MDHEN and SYDVKM. The CDR3 coding sequence is TGTGCATCCTGGGGGGGTATCGATGGCTACACCTTC. This sequence encodes CASWGGIDGYTF.

The rearrangement links TRBV11-3 to TRBJ1-1; possibly TRBD1 for D (5 bases). CDR1 SGHNT and CDR2 YENEEA come from the germline V gene. Trimming shortened V by 5 bases and J by 1 base, and 11 bases separated the two germline ends. The CDR3 extends over 14 amino acids. The CDR3 DNA is TGTGCCAGCAGCCCTGGGGGGAGGAACACTGAAGCTTTCTTT. This codes for CASSPGGRNTEAFF. Filled out from reference TRBV11-3 and TRBJ1-1, the complete variable domain reads EAGVVQSPRYKIIEKKQPVAFWCNPISGHNTLYWYLQNLGQGPELLIRYENEEAVDDSQLPKDRFSAERLKGVDSTLKIQPAELGDSAVYLCASSPGGRNTEAFFGQGTRLTVV.

This clone was detected once. The chain combines TRBV5-5 with TRBJ1-1, with D perhaps matching TRBD1 (5 bases). The CDR3 totals 14 residues. V lost 3 bases and J 5 bases, leaving 14 bases between the germline ends. Germline V gene lookup returns CDR1 SGHKS and CDR2 YYEKEE (reference sequence). The CDR3 nucleotides are TGTGCCAGCAGCTCCCAAACTGGGGGGACTGAAGCTTTCTTT. Translated, it gives CASSSQTGGTEAFF.

The genes are TRBV28 and TRBJ1-1; a possible D gene is TRBD1 (5 bases). In germline, CDR1 is MDHEN, CDR2 SYDVKM. There are 15 residues in the CDR3. Between the trimmed V and J ends, which lost 6 bases and 1 base, there was a span of 15 bases. CDR3 sequence: CASSLWQTENTEAFF. CDR3 bases: TGTGCCAGCAGCCTGTGGCAGACAGAGAACACTGAAGCTTTCTTT.

The V call is TRBV30, the J call TRBJ2-2, with 9 nucleotides matching TRBD2. The CDR3 contains 15 residues. The J segment lost 4 bases and the V segment lost 1 base, leaving 4 bases of the junction unmatched. Germline-derived CDR1 and CDR2 are GTSNPN and SVGIG (reference sequence). CDR3 loop: CAWSGSSGITGELFF. The CDR3 DNA sequence: TGTGCCTGGAGTGGGTCTAGCGGGATCACCGGGGAGCTGTTTTTT.

The CDR3 is CASSLVSVQETQYF. The CDR3 DNA reads TGTGCCAGCAGCTTAGTCTCTGTTCAAGAGACCCAGTACTTC. The J gene is TRBJ2-5, the V gene TRBV7-7; D remains ambiguous. Germline V gives CDR1 SSHAT, CDR2 FNYEAQ (reference sequence). Trimming took 1 base from V and 2 from J, leaving 8 bases between them. This CDR3 has 14 residues.

The V and J genes are TRBV5-4 and TRBJ2-7; TRBD2 agrees at 11 bases. V was pared by 4 bases and J by 6 bases, with 9 bases of the junction left unmatched. The V gene's germline CDR1 is SGHNT and CDR2 YYREEE (reference sequence). The CDR3 is 15 amino acids. The CDR3 region has the DNA TGTGCCAGCAGCGGGGCCTTGCTAGCGGGAGGCGAGCAGTACTTC. Residues: CASSGALLAGGEQYF.